The 9 T cell receptor beta chains presented below share a single source sample, sequenced in a study of shared clonotypes between healthy human individuals. Method: immunoSEQ multiplex PCR; TCRdb's copy keeps in-frame clones and lacks some. The table has about 1.1 million clones, more than 75% seen once. Input material: memory CD4+ T cells from PBMCs. Described subset: CD45RA-negative fraction. The receptor set was obtained from a young man in good health. Some clones in this sample may be carry-over from other donors' samples.

Concerning this clone: This same CDR3 is encoded by further DNA sequences in the sample. The chain has TRBV7-2 and TRBJ1-5; TRBD1 is a possible D gene (5 bases). There are 14 residues in the CDR3. Per germline, CDR1 SGHTA and CDR2 FQGNSA. V lost 2 bases and J 2 bases, leaving 7 bases between the germline ends. The CDR3 region has the DNA TGTGCCAGCAGCTTACGGGGGGGCAATCAGCCCCAGCATTTT. Translation: CASSLRGGNQPQHF.

The chain carries TRBV27 and TRBJ2-6; D is undetermined. V was shortened by 5 bases and J by 2 bases, with 13 bases between the two germline ends. The V gene's germline CDR1 is MNHEY and CDR2 SMNVEV (reference sequence). The CDR3 totals 16 residues. CDR3 nucleotide sequence: TGTGCCAGCAGTCCGCTTTGGTTCGCTGGGGCCAACGTCCTGACTTTC. This translates into CASSPLWFAGANVLTF.

This chain uses TRBV5-1 with TRBJ2-3; 9 bases match TRBD2. The CDR3 runs 18 residues. Germline-derived CDR1 and CDR2 are SGHRS and YFSETQ. V lost 0 bases and J lost 8; bases outside the gene matches: 16. CDR3 sequence: CASSLGASGMLSAGTQYF. The CDR3 DNA follows: TGCGCCAGCAGCTTGGGGGCTAGCGGGATGTTAAGCGCGGGTACGCAGTATTTT.

This clone was seen a handful of times. The genes are TRBV29-1 and TRBJ1-2; 8 bases are a match to TRBD1. CDR3 length: 15 amino acids. The V gene's germline CDR1 is SQVTM and CDR2 ANQGSEA. V dropped 5 bases and J dropped 3; count of bases not matched to a gene: 11. The CDR3 DNA follows: TGCAGCGTTCCTCGTCCAGGGGGCGCGGACTATGGCTACACCTTC. It translates to CSVPRPGGADYGYTF.

This clone showed up just a few times. The chain uses TRBV10-1 and TRBJ2-5, with a possible D match to TRBD2 (6 bases). The end of the DNA aligns better with TRBJ2-7, so the J call may be wrong. Germline CDR1 and CDR2: WNHNN and SYGVQD (reference sequence). This CDR3 contains 14 residues. The CDR3 nucleotides read TGCGCCAGCAGTACTGTTCGGAGGGTATACGAGCAGTACTTC. It specifies CASSTVRRVYEQYF.

This chain links TRBV6-1 with TRBJ2-7; no definite D call. The CDR3 sequence is 13 residues long. CDR1 is MNHNS, CDR2 SASEGT, per germline. V was pared by 5 bases and J by 0 bases, with 8 bases between. CDR3 loop: CASSRVNSYEQYF. Here the CDR3 DNA reads TGTGCCAGCAGTCGGGTCAACTCCTACGAGCAGTACTTC.

This clone showed up just a few times. J is TRBJ1-2 and V is TRBV6-5, with D perhaps matching TRBD1 (6 bases). Trimming removed 4 bases from V and 9 bases from J, with 15 bases in between. CDR3 length: 13 amino acids. Per the germline V gene, CDR1 is MNHEY and CDR2 is SVGAGI. The CDR3 protein is CASSLTTGQSYTF. CDR3 nucleotides: TGTGCCAGCAGTTTAACCACGGGACAAAGCTACACCTTC.

V and J are TRBV28 and TRBJ1-4; D might be TRBD1 (5 bases). This CDR3 spans 15 amino acids. V was clipped by 5 bases and J by 3 bases, with 13 bases between them. CDR1 and CDR2 from the germline V gene are MDHEN and SYDVKM. DNA for the CDR3: TGTGCCAGCAGTCCTGGGGGGGAAGCTAATGAAAAACTGTTTTTT. It yields the protein CASSPGGEANEKLFF.

This rearrangement joins TRBV18 to TRBJ2-6; D not resolved. The V end was cut by 3 bases, the J end by 4 bases, with 7 bases between. CDR1 KGHSH and CDR2 LQKENI come from the germline V gene. This CDR3 is 14 amino acids long. This chain's CDR3 is CASSPTHGANVLTF. DNA for the CDR3: TGTGCCAGCTCACCGACTCACGGGGCCAACGTCCTGACTTTC.